This TCR beta chain was observed in a study of T cells in Graves' hyperthyroidism and ophthalmopathy. Trimming pared 2 bases from V and 1 base from J, leaving 13 bases between. The CDR3 is 16 residues long. Looked up from germline, CDR1 is SGHTA and CDR2 is FQGNSA. This clonotype was seen ten or more times. The target antigen is unknown. From RNA transcripts, TCR beta CDR3 regions were amplified. Primed by the HTBI set, a first-round RT-PCR was run on the TCR CDR3. TCRdb ran MiXCR on the multiplex PCR reads and lists one entry per CDR3 protein. Of fewer than 650,000 distinct CDR3 sequences listed, 14% were seen once; the top ten hold approximately 6.4%. 10 ml of fresh peripheral blood supplied the PBMCs. Regarding the study as a whole: Among thyroid clonotypes expanded above 0.001, most also appeared in blood.

This chain joins TRBV7-2 and TRBJ2-3; D may be TRBD2 (6 bases). Material for sequencing was blood. This TCR was recovered from a young woman with Graves' ophthalmopathy. The CDR3 spells CASSLWEARGTDTQYF. DNA for the CDR3: TGTGCCAGCAGCTTATGGGAGGCCCGGGGCACAGATACGCAGTATTTT.